This TCR beta chain is from a study of cytomegalovirus exposure and HLA in healthy donors. Study outcomes and limitations: TCR beta V- and J-gene trimming was later associated with a missense DCLRE1C variant. Rarity held for most TCR sequences, but there were some public TCRs that occurred in many donors.

The study ran its PCR with 60 Vbeta and 13 Jbeta primers. Data came from immunoSEQ multiplex PCR; TCRdb stores just in-frame clones and leaves some out. The sample records over 150,000 clones, approximately 88% being singletons. Turning to this clone: Its target is unknown.

The source material was PBMCs. This receptor was taken from a boy between 2 and 10 years old in good health and CMV-seronegative.

The CDR3 region is CASSVKAGDYNEQFF. CDR3 sequence (DNA): TGTGCCAGCAGCGTAAAGGCGGGGGACTACAATGAGCAGTTCTTC. The V gene is TRBV9, the J gene TRBJ2-1; 7 nucleotides align to TRBD2. Per germline, CDR1 SGDLS and CDR2 YYNGEE. The CDR3 runs to 15 residues. The ends lost 1 base at V and 3 bases at J; junction bases unmatched: 4.